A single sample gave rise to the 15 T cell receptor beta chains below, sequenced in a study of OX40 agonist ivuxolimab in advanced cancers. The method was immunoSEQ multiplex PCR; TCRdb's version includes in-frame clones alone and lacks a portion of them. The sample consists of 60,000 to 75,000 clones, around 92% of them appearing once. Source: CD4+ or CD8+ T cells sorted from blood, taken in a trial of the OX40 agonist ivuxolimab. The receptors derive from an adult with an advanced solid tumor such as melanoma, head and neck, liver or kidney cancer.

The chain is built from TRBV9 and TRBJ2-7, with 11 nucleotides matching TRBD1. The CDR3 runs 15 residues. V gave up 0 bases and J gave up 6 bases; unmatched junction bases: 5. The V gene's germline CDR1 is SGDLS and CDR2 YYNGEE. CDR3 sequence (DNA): TGTGCCAGCAGCGTAGAGGACAGGGGGCTTAGCGAGCAGTACTTC. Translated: CASSVEDRGLSEQYF.

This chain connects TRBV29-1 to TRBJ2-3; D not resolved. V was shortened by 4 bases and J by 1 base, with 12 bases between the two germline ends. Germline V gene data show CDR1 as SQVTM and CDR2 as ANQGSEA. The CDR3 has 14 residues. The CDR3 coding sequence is TGCAGCGTTGTGGGCCTAGAGGGCACAGATACGCAGTATTTT. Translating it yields CSVVGLEGTDTQYF.

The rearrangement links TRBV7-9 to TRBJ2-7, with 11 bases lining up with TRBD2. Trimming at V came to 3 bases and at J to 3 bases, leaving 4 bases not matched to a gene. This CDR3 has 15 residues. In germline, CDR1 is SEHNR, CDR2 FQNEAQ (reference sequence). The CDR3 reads CASSLRLAGLYEQYF. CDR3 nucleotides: TGTGCCAGCAGCTTGCGACTAGCGGGGCTCTACGAGCAGTACTTC.

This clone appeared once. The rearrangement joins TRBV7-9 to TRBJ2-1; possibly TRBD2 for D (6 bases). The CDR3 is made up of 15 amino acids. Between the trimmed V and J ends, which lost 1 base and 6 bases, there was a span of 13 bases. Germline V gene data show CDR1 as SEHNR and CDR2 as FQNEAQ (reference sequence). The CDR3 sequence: CASSLVNGGGNEQFF. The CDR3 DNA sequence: TGTGCCAGCAGCTTAGTAAACGGGGGAGGCAATGAGCAGTTCTTC.

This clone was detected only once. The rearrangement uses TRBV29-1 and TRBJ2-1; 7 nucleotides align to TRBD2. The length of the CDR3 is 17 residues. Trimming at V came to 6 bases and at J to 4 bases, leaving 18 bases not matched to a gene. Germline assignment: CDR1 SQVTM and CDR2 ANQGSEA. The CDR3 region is CSVDEISGRKVYNEQFF. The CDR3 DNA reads TGCAGCGTAGACGAAATTAGCGGGCGGAAGGTGTACAATGAGCAGTTCTTC.

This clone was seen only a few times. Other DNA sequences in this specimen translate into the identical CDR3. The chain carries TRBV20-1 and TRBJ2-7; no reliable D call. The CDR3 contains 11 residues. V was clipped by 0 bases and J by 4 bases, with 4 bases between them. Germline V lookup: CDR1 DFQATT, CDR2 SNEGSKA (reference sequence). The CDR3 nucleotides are TGCAGTGCTAGAGAAGTTTACGAGCAGTACTTC. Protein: CSAREVYEQYF.

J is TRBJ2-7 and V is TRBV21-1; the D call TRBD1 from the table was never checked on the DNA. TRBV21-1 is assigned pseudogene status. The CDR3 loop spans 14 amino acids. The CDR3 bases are TGTGCCAGCAGTCTGGGACAGGGGGAATACGAGCAGTACTTC. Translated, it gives CASSLGQGEYEQYF.

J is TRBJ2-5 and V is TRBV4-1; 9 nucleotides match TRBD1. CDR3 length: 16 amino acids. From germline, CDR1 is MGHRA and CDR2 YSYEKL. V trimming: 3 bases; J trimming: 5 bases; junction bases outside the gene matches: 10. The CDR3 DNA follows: TGCGCCAGCAGCCACACAGGGGGCGGTGATTTCGAGACCCAGTACTTC. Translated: CASSHTGGGDFETQYF.

CDR3 loop: CASSDGFASGSSLLSTDTQYF. CDR3 nucleotide sequence: TGTGCCAGCAGTGATGGGTTTGCTAGCGGGAGTTCACTATTAAGCACAGATACGCAGTATTTT. V usage is TRBV2 and J usage is TRBJ2-3; 10 bases are a match to TRBD2. The CDR3 runs to 21 residues. V lost 3 bases to trimming and J lost 0 bases; unmatched junction nucleotides: 18. Looked up from germline, CDR1 is SNHLY and CDR2 is FYNNEI.

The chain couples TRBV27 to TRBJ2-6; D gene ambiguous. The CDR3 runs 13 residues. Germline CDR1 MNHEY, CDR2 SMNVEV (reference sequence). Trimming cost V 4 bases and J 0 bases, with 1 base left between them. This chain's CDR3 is CASSYSGANVLTF. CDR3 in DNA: TGTGCCAGCAGTTACTCTGGGGCCAACGTCCTGACTTTC.

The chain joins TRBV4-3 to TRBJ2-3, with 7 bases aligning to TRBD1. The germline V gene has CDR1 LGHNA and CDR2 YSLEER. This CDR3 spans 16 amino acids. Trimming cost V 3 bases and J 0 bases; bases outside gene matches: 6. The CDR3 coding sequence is TGCGCCAGCAGCCAGCTACAGGGGTTAAGCACAGATACGCAGTATTTT. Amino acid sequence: CASSQLQGLSTDTQYF.

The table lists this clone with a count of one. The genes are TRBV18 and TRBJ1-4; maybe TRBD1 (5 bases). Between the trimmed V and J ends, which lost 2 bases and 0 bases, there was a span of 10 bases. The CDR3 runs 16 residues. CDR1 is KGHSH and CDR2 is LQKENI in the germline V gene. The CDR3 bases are TGTGCCAGCTCACCAGGGGGAATCCCAACTAATGAAAAACTGTTTTTT. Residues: CASSPGGIPTNEKLFF. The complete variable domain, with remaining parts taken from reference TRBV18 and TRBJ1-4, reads NAGVMQNPRHLVRRRGQEARLRCSPMKGHSHVYWYRQLPEEGLKFMVYLQKENIIDESGMPKERFSAEFPKEGPSILRIQQVVRGDSAAYFCASSPGGIPTNEKLFFGSGTQLSVL.

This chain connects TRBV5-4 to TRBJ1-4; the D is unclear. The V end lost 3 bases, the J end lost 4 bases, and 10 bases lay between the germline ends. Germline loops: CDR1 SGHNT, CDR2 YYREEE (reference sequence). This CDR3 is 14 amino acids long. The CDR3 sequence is CASSSSWGNEKLFF. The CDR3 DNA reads TGTGCCAGCAGCTCCTCCTGGGGTAATGAAAAACTGTTTTTT. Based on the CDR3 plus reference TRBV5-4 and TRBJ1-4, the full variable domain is ETGVTQSPTHLIKTRGQQVTLRCSSQSGHNTVSWYQQALGQGPQFIFQYYREEENGRGNFPPRFSGLQFPNYSSELNVNALELDDSALYLCASSSSWGNEKLFFGSGTQLSVL.

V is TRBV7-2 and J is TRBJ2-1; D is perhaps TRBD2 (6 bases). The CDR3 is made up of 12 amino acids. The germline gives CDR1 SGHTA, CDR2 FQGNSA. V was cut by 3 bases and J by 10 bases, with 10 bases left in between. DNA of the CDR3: TGTGCCAGCAGCTTGCAGGGAGGCGAGCAGTTCTTC. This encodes CASSLQGGEQFF.

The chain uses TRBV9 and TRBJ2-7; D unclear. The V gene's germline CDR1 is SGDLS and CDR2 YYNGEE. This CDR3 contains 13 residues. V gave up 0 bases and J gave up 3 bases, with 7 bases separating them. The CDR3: CASSVDLGYEQYF. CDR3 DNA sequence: TGTGCCAGCAGCGTAGACTTGGGCTACGAGCAGTACTTC.